Listed below are T cell receptor beta chains from one sample, sequenced in a study of shared clonotypes between healthy human individuals. Some clones are missing from TCRdb's copy, which holds only in-frame ones; the method was immunoSEQ multiplex PCR. The sample includes around 1,100,000 clones, 70% to 85% seen only once; the top ten take 0.89%. The sequencing input was memory CD4+ T cells from PBMCs. The receptor set was obtained from a man between 18 and 35 years old in good health. Some clones in this sample may be carry-over from other donors' samples. Each CDR3 is given with its conserved first and last residue. Each record gives: V gene, J gene, CDR3 length, clone size, D gene, CDR3 protein, CDR3 DNA. The D gene is left open where the match is weak. The listing skips clone size in some rows; elsewhere it reads once, few, many or a size class.

TRBV27	TRBJ2-2	15	-	TRBD2	CASSSSGAGTGELFF	TGTGCCAGCAGTTCTAGCGGGGCGGGGACCGGGGAGCTGTTTTTT
TRBV28	TRBJ1-5	14	-	-	CASSLDRRYQPQHF	TGTGCCAGCAGTTTAGACAGGAGATATCAGCCCCAGCATTTT
TRBV5-4	TRBJ2-7	13	-	-	CASSMTPTYEQCF	TGTGCCAGCAGCATGACACCAACCTACGAGCAGTGCTTC
TRBV7-2	TRBJ2-2	12	-	-	CASTESLGRLFF	TGTGCCAGCACCGAATCGTTGGGCAGGCTGTTTTTT
TRBV5-1	TRBJ2-5	16	-	-	CASSLGVSEPRETQYF	TGCGCCAGCAGCTTGGGGGTGTCTGAACCACGAGAGACCCAGTACTTC
TRBV4-1	TRBJ2-6	15	-	-	CASSQVGGGANVLTF	TGCGCCAGCAGCCAAGTGGGGGGTGGGGCCAACGTCCTGACTTTC
TRBV28	TRBJ2-3	14	-	-	CASSSMMGTDTQYF	TGTGCCAGCTCTTCCATGATGGGCACAGATACGCAGTATTTT
TRBV18	TRBJ2-1	19	-	TRBD2	CASSPPVPLAGGSADEQFF	TGTGCCAGCTCACCACCGGTTCCCCTGGCGGGAGGATCCGCCGATGAGCAGTTCTTC
TRBV7-2	TRBJ2-7	14	-	TRBD1	CASSYGQGASEQYF	TGTGCCAGCAGCTACGGACAGGGGGCTAGCGAGCAGTACTTC
TRBV11-2	TRBJ2-7	15	-	TRBD2	CASSLSTSGGAEQYF	TGTGCCAGCAGCTTGTCGACTAGCGGGGGGGCAGAGCAGTACTTC
TRBV7-9	TRBJ2-7	16	-	-	CASSLVGKLVGGEQYF	TGTGCCAGCAGCTTAGTAGGAAAACTGGTGGGCGGTGAGCAGTACTTC
TRBV11-2	TRBJ1-4	16	-	-	CASRPIGRSTNEKLFF	TGTGCCAGCCGCCCCATCGGGAGGTCGACTAATGAAAAACTGTTTTTT
TRBV4-2	TRBJ2-6	15	-	-	CASSPRGPGANVLTF	TGTGCCAGCAGCCCCAGGGGCCCTGGGGCCAACGTCCTGACTTTC
TRBV28	TRBJ2-7	15	-	-	CASRTRTHSSYEQYF	TGTGCCAGCAGGACTCGGACTCACTCGTCCTACGAGCAGTACTTC
TRBV28	TRBJ2-7	13	many	TRBD2	CVTFSWTSAEQYF	TGTGTTACATTTTCCTGGACTAGTGCCGAGCAGTACTTC
TRBV19	TRBJ1-1	17	-	TRBD1	CASSAVWDRGGNTEAFF	TGTGCCAGTAGCGCGGTTTGGGACAGGGGAGGGAACACTGAAGCTTTCTTT
TRBV6-1	TRBJ2-5	15	once	TRBD1	CASRYQGTAQETQYF	TGTGCCAGCAGGTACCAAGGGACAGCACAAGAGACCCAGTACTTC
TRBV5-6	TRBJ2-5	13	-	-	CASSPSARETQYF	TGTGCCAGCAGTCCTAGCGCTAGAGAGACCCAGTACTTC
TRBV5-1	TRBJ1-2	15	-	TRBD1	CASSSSGQGASGYTF	TGCGCCAGCAGCTCAAGTGGACAGGGGGCATCTGGCTACACCTTC
TRBV25-1	TRBJ2-1	15	-	TRBD1	CASSVSGTVFNEQFF	TGTGCCAGCAGTGTCTCTGGGACAGTTTTCAATGAGCAGTTCTTC
TRBV7-3	TRBJ2-3	13	few	-	CASSLIPTDTQYF	TGTGCCAGCAGCTTAATCCCCACAGATACGCAGTATTTT
TRBV5-1	TRBJ2-1	16	-	TRBD2	CASSQTSGRAEYEQFF	TGCGCCAGCAGCCAGACTAGCGGGAGGGCCGAGTATGAGCAGTTCTTC
TRBV5-1	TRBJ2-1	14	-	-	CASSPSPQDNEQFF	TGCGCCAGCAGCCCGTCCCCGCAGGATAATGAGCAGTTCTTC
TRBV7-2	TRBJ1-1	13	once	-	CASSHLGDTEAFF	TGTGCCAGCAGCCATCTCGGGGACACTGAAGCTTTCTTT
TRBV28	TRBJ2-7	15	-	-	CASSLSVREGYEQYF	TGTGCCAGCAGTTTATCTGTCCGCGAGGGTTACGAGCAGTACTTC
TRBV9	TRBJ2-2	16	once	TRBD2	CASSVGLAANTGELFF	TGTGCCAGCAGCGTCGGACTAGCGGCGAACACCGGGGAGCTGTTTTTT